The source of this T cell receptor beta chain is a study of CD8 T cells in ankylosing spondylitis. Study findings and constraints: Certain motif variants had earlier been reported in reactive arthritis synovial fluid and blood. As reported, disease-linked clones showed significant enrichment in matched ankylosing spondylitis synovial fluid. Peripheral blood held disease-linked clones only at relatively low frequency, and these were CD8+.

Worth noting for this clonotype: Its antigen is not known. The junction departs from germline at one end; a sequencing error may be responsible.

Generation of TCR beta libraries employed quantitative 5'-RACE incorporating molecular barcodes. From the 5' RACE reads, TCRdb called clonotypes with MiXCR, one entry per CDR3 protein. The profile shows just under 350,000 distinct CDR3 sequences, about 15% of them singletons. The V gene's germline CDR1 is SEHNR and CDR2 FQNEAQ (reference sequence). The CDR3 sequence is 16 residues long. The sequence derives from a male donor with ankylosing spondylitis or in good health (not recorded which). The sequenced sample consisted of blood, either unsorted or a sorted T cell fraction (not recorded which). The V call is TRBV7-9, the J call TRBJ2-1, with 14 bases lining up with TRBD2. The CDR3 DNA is TGTGCCGGCAGCCCCCTGACTAGCGGGAGGGACAATGAGCAGTTCTTC. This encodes CAGSPLTSGRDNEQFF.